The subject of this entry is one T cell receptor (beta chain). The antigen remains unidentified. The sample is drawn from a study of regulatory dendritic cells for organ transplantation. Sorted T cells were CFSE-labeled and cultured 4 to 5 days with allogeneic regulatory or mature dendritic cells at 1:10. CD4+ or CD8+ T cells were sorted as naive CD45RA+ or memory CD45RO+. Findings of the study overall: Among resting subsets, memory CD8+ cells contained the most alloreactive clonotypes. Between individuals, the alloreactive memory CD8+ T cell pool differed considerably.

Clones were read by immunoSEQ multiplex PCR, and TCRdb kept only the in-frame ones, dropping some. The sample records approximately 18,000 clones, 70% to 85% being singletons. Specimen: memory CD4+ T cells from blood cultured with regulatory dendritic cells. Noted subset: CD45RO+ memory T cells. The sequence came from a human donor in good health.

CDR3 sequence reads: CASSLSLAGQETQYF. The CDR3, as DNA: TGTGCCAGCAGCTTGTCGTTAGCGGGGCAAGAGACCCAGTACTTC. The chain recombines TRBV5-4 with TRBJ2-5; the match to TRBD2 covers 8 bases. V lost 1 base, J lost 2 bases, and 4 bases stayed unmatched. The germline gives CDR1 SGHNT, CDR2 YYREEE (reference sequence). This CDR3 is built from 15 residues.